The 30 T cell receptor beta chains presented below share a single source sample, sequenced in a study of cytomegalovirus exposure and HLA in healthy donors (dated by TCRdb to about 2017). Library generation was performed with the immunoSEQ multiplex PCR assay. For the multiplex PCR, a mixture combining 60 forward primers for TCR Vbeta segments and 13 reverse primers for TCR Jbeta segments was used. Here the immuneACCESS table is served through TCRdb, limited to in-frame sequences with V and J called. Missing clones are a known gap in these copies; in checked studies unresolved V genes cover under half, and the rest lacks a known reason. The sample profile shows tens of thousands of clones; over 60% of them were found once. The ten largest clones take up 20% to 25% of the sample. The sequenced sample was PBMCs. The source of these receptors is a woman in her 50s in good health and CMV-seropositive.

This clone was picked up a small number of times. The J gene is TRBJ2-3, the V gene TRBV7-6, with TRBD1 as a possible D gene (6 bases). V lost 4 bases and J lost 4, with 12 bases in between. Germline V gives CDR1 SGHVS, CDR2 FNYEAQ. The CDR3 covers 14 residues. CDR3: CASSSGVGADTQYF. DNA of the CDR3: TGTGCCAGCAGCTCAGGGGTGGGGGCAGATACGCAGTATTTT.

To note about this clone: One end of the junction varies from germline; a read error may be responsible. The chain carries TRBV7-9 and TRBJ2-2, with D perhaps matching TRBD1 (5 bases). The germline V gene has CDR1 SEHNR and CDR2 FQNEAQ (reference sequence). CDR3 length equals 14 residues. The chain's CDR3 is CSSMGRLNTGELFF. The DNA for the CDR3 is TGTTCCAGCATGGGGCGATTGAACACCGGGGAGCTGTTTTTT. The variable domain in full, completed from reference TRBV7-9 and TRBJ2-2, reads DTGVSQNPRHKITKRGQNVTFRCDPISEHNRLYWYRQTLGQGPEFLTYFQNEAQLEKSRLLSDRFSAERPKGSFSTLEIQRTEQGDSAMYLCSSMGRLNTGELFFGEGSRLTVL.

The chain couples TRBV7-9 to TRBJ1-2; D may be TRBD1 (6 bases). The germline gives CDR1 SEHNR, CDR2 FQNEAQ (reference sequence). V gave up 5 bases and J gave up 8 bases, with 21 bases separating them. This CDR3 has 15 amino acids. DNA of the CDR3: TGTGCCAGCAGCACCCGGAACAGGGCATTTCACGGCTACACCTTC. It codes for CASSTRNRAFHGYTF.

The CDR3, as DNA: TGTGCCAGCACTACTAGCGGGGGCTCGGCCGGGGAGCTGTTTTTT. This encodes CASTTSGGSAGELFF. The rearrangement uses TRBV9 and TRBJ2-2, with 11 bases identical to TRBD2. Looked up from germline, CDR1 is SGDLS and CDR2 is YYNGEE. The CDR3 has 15 residues. J lost 6 bases, V lost 6 bases, and 7 bases had no gene match.

The chain joins TRBV7-7 to TRBJ2-5; 7 bases are a match to TRBD1. Germline V gene lookup returns CDR1 SSHAT and CDR2 FNYEAQ (reference sequence). This CDR3 contains 15 residues. V dropped 5 bases and J dropped 1; count of bases not matched to a gene: 7. DNA for the CDR3: TGTGCCAGCAGCGTCCGGGACAGCACCCAAGAGACCCAGTACTTC. Its translation is CASSVRDSTQETQYF.

This clone has a single count. The V call is TRBV27, the J call TRBJ1-5; D possibly corresponds to TRBD1 (5 bases). Germline CDR1 is MNHEY and CDR2 is SMNVEV (reference sequence). The V gene lost 6 bases and the J gene lost 3 bases, with 15 bases spanning the gap. The CDR3 has 15 amino acids. CDR3 sequence: CASSPPPQDNQPQHF. CDR3 nucleotides: TGTGCCAGCAGCCCCCCCCCACAGGACAATCAGCCCCAGCATTTT.

The rearrangement joins TRBV13 to TRBJ2-3; 11 positions match TRBD1. The V gene's germline CDR1 is PRHDT and CDR2 FYEKMQ (reference sequence). V lost 6 bases and J lost 5; bases outside the gene matches: 10. The CDR3 is made up of 16 amino acids. The CDR3 DNA sequence: TGTGCCAGCAGACCTGGACAGGGGGCATTTTTAGATACGCAGTATTTT. This translates into CASRPGQGAFLDTQYF.

This chain links TRBV14 with TRBJ1-2; TRBD1 is a possible D gene (5 bases). The CDR3 length is 16 residues. V was pared by 1 base and J by 5 bases, with 17 bases between. Germline V lookup: CDR1 SGHDN, CDR2 FVKESK. The DNA of the CDR3 is TGTGCCAGCAGCCAAGTTGCGGGGGGGGTGTCTTATGGCTACACCTTC. Its translation: CASSQVAGGVSYGYTF.

The V gene is TRBV5-4, the J gene TRBJ2-5; possible D gene TRBD1, 6 bases. Trimming pared 0 bases from V and 3 bases from J, leaving 15 bases between. Germline V gene lookup returns CDR1 SGHNT and CDR2 YYREEE (reference sequence). The length of the CDR3 is 16 residues. The CDR3 loop reads CASSLARAGAEETQYF. The CDR3 bases are TGTGCCAGCAGCTTGGCCCGGGCAGGGGCCGAAGAGACCCAGTACTTC.

This rearrangement joins TRBV28 to TRBJ2-1, with a tentative D call TRBD1 (6 bases). CDR1 is MDHEN and CDR2 is SYDVKM in the germline V gene. V lost 3 bases and J 4 bases, leaving 22 bases between the germline ends. CDR3 size: 18 residues. In DNA form, the CDR3 reads TGTGCCAGCAGTTTGTCGCCTTTTTTGGGGACAACTTACAATGAGCAGTTCTTC. Translated, it gives CASSLSPFLGTTYNEQFF.

This rearrangement joins TRBV9 to TRBJ1-2, with D unclear. Trimming left V 3 bases short and J 8 bases short, with 29 bases between. The CDR3 covers 18 residues. CDR1 and CDR2 (germline): SGDLS, YYNGEE. The CDR3 nucleotides read TGTGCCAGCAGCGCAAGCCAGGTGGTCGTTGCATATGAGGGAGGCTACACCTTC. Protein sequence: CASSASQVVVAYEGGYTF.

The chain links TRBV4-2 to TRBJ2-3; D possibly corresponds to TRBD2 (6 bases). This CDR3 comprises 16 residues. The V end was cut by 1 base, the J end by 9 bases, with 20 bases between. Per germline, CDR1 LGHNA and CDR2 YNFKEQ. DNA of the CDR3: TGTGCCAGCAGCCAAGTGGCGGGGCCCGCTGGGGGGACGCAGTATTTT. Protein sequence: CASSQVAGPAGGTQYF.

The V call is TRBV5-4, the J call TRBJ2-7; a possible D gene is TRBD2 (6 bases). The CDR3 runs to 16 residues. In germline, CDR1 is SGHNT, CDR2 YYREEE (reference sequence). Trimming shortened V by 4 bases and J by 2 bases, and 19 bases separated the two germline ends. The CDR3 sequence is CASSLGEVGSPYEQYF. CDR3 DNA sequence: TGTGCCAGCAGCCTGGGTGAGGTCGGGAGCCCCTACGAGCAGTACTTC. The full variable domain, its missing parts supplied by reference TRBV5-4 and TRBJ2-7, is ETGVTQSPTHLIKTRGQQVTLRCSSQSGHNTVSWYQQALGQGPQFIFQYYREEENGRGNFPPRFSGLQFPNYSSELNVNALELDDSALYLCASSLGEVGSPYEQYFGPGTRLTVT.

The genes are TRBV6-1 and TRBJ2-6, with 7 bases fitting TRBD1. The CDR3 has 18 residues. J lost 0 bases, V lost 4 bases, and 9 bases had no gene match. Per germline, CDR1 MNHNS and CDR2 SASEGT. CDR3 sequence: CASSVLEGGHSGANVLTF. The CDR3 DNA sequence: TGTGCCAGCAGTGTTCTCGAAGGGGGCCACTCTGGGGCCAACGTCCTGACTTTC.

The chain carries TRBV5-6 and TRBJ1-2, with D perhaps TRBD1 (6 bases). Per the germline V gene, CDR1 is SGHDT and CDR2 is YYEEEE. The CDR3 has 13 amino acids. Trimming left V 4 bases short and J 3 bases short, with 10 bases between. The CDR3 DNA reads as TGTGCCAGCAGCCTAGGGGGGGACTATGGCTACACCTTC. Amino acid sequence: CASSLGGDYGYTF.

In the case of this clone: An end of the junction does not agree with germline; a read error may underlie this. The rearrangement uses TRBV6-1 and TRBJ2-7; no clear D gene. This CDR3 region has 12 residues. Germline lookup yields CDR1 MNHNS and CDR2 SASEGT. Here the CDR3 reads CASSEQSCEQYF. The DNA for the CDR3 is TGTGCCAGCAGTGAGCAGTCCTGCGAGCAGTACTTC.

J is TRBJ2-4 and V is TRBV30, with a weak D call TRBD1 (5 bases). The germline gives CDR1 GTSNPN, CDR2 SVGIG (reference sequence). The ends were cut back, 3 bases at V and 2 bases at J, with 11 bases in the middle. The CDR3 is 14 amino acids. The CDR3 sequence: CAWSVQGSKNIQYF. In DNA, the CDR3 is TGTGCCTGGAGCGTCCAGGGATCCAAAAACATTCAGTACTTC.

A few counts support this clone. This chain connects TRBV4-2 to TRBJ2-6; D is uncertain. Germline-derived CDR1 and CDR2 are LGHNA and YNFKEQ. Trimming removed 3 bases from V and 4 bases from J, with 13 bases in between. The CDR3 runs to 16 residues. The CDR3: CASSQGSPRGANVLTF. CDR3 nucleotide sequence: TGTGCCAGCAGCCAGGGTAGCCCTCGAGGGGCCAACGTCCTGACTTTC.

This clone was observed a handful of times. CDR3 residues: CASSLEQKNTIYF. The DNA of the CDR3 is TGTGCCAGCAGCTTAGAACAAAAAAACACCATATATTTT. This chain connects TRBV11-2 to TRBJ1-3; D not certain. The CDR3 covers 13 residues. V was trimmed by 0 bases and J by 6 bases, leaving 6 bases between them. Per germline, CDR1 SGHAT and CDR2 FQNNGV. Looking up the rest from reference TRBV11-2 and TRBJ1-3 gives the full variable domain: EAGVAQSPRYKIIEKRQSVAFWCNPISGHATLYWYQQILGQGPKLLIQFQNNGVVDDSQLPKDRFSAERLKGVDSTLKIQPAKLEDSAVYLCASSLEQKNTIYFGEGSWLTVV.

This chain connects TRBV7-9 to TRBJ1-4; weak D call: TRBD1 (6 bases). Trimming pared 0 bases from V and 5 bases from J, leaving 13 bases between. The CDR3 runs 16 residues. Germline V lookup: CDR1 SEHNR, CDR2 FQNEAQ (reference sequence). The CDR3 region has the DNA TGTGCCAGCAGCTTAGCCAGGGTAGGACAGAATGAAAAACTGTTTTTT. It translates to CASSLARVGQNEKLFF.

V usage is TRBV15 and J usage is TRBJ1-1; the match to TRBD1 covers 8 bases. This CDR3 spans 15 amino acids. Germline V gives CDR1 LNHNV, CDR2 YYDKDF (reference sequence). Trimming took 1 base from V and 1 from J; bases not matched to a gene: 2. The CDR3 nucleotides are TGTGCCACCAGCAGAGGGGGGACAGGGAACACTGAAGCTTTCTTT. Translated: CATSRGGTGNTEAFF. The full variable domain, in which reference TRBV15 and TRBJ1-1 provide the parts outside the CDR3, is DAMVIQNPRYQVTQFGKPVTLSCSQTLNHNVMYWYQQKSSQAPKLLFHYYDKDFNNEADTPDNFQSRRPNTSFCFLDIRSPGLGDTAMYLCATSRGGTGNTEAFFGQGTRLTVV.

V gene TRBV14 combines with J gene TRBJ2-3; D gene ambiguous. V lost 5 bases and J 1 base, leaving 7 bases between the germline ends. Germline lookup yields CDR1 SGHDN and CDR2 FVKESK. The CDR3 totals 13 residues. The CDR3 nucleotides are TGTGCCAGCAGCTTCTCTGGCACAGATACGCAGTATTTT. This gives the protein CASSFSGTDTQYF. The variable domain in full, with the rest retrieved from reference TRBV14 and TRBJ2-3, is EAGVTQFPSHSVIEKGQTVTLRCDPISGHDNLYWYRRVMGKEIKFLLHFVKESKQDESGMPNNRFLAERTGGTYSTLKVQPAELEDSGVYFCASSFSGTDTQYFGPGTRLTVL.

The CDR3 sequence: CASSLTGAGNTEAFF. The CDR3 DNA reads as TGTGCCAGCAGCCTGACAGGGGCCGGGAACACTGAAGCTTTCTTT. The chain recombines TRBV9 with TRBJ1-1; 8 nucleotides agree with TRBD1. With 4 bases clipped from V and 1 base from J, the junction kept 6 bases outside the gene matches. This CDR3 has 15 residues. CDR1 is SGDLS, CDR2 YYNGEE, per germline. The full variable domain, with the rest looked up from reference TRBV9 and TRBJ1-1, is DSGVTQTPKHLITATGQRVTLRCSPRSGDLSVYWYQQSLDQGLQFLIQYYNGEERAKGNILERFSAQQFPDLHSELNLSSLELGDSALYFCASSLTGAGNTEAFFGQGTRLTVV.

This chain connects TRBV13 to TRBJ2-1; 9 nucleotides align to TRBD1. Trimming took 3 bases from V and 7 from J; bases not matched to a gene: 4. The CDR3 extends over 14 amino acids. The germline V gene encodes CDR1 PRHDT and CDR2 FYEKMQ (reference sequence). The chain's CDR3 is CASSLGQGRNEQFF. For the CDR3, the DNA is TGTGCCAGCAGCTTGGGACAGGGTCGGAATGAGCAGTTCTTC.

The chain carries TRBV28 and TRBJ2-3; 9 positions agree with TRBD1. The germline gives CDR1 MDHEN, CDR2 SYDVKM. V lost 6 bases to trimming and J lost 6 bases; unmatched junction nucleotides: 4. CDR3 size: 13 residues. CDR3 region: CASRQGAGDTQYF. The DNA for the CDR3 is TGTGCCAGCAGACAGGGGGCCGGGGATACGCAGTATTTT.

The CDR3 protein is CAWSGLAREQYF. The CDR3 nucleotides are TGTGCCTGGAGTGGTCTAGCAAGGGAGCAGTACTTC. V usage is TRBV30 and J usage is TRBJ2-7, with a tentative D call TRBD2 (5 bases). CDR1 is GTSNPN, CDR2 SVGIG, per germline (reference sequence). This CDR3 has 12 residues. Trimming stripped 1 base from V and 7 bases from J, with 11 bases between. The variable domain in full, completed from reference TRBV30 and TRBJ2-7, reads SQTIHQWPATLVQPVGSPLSLECTVEGTSNPNLYWYRQAAGRGLQLLFYSVGIGQISSEVPQNLSASRPQDRQFILSSKKLLLSDSGFYLCAWSGLAREQYFGPGTRLTVT.

V and J are TRBV10-3 and TRBJ2-7, with D maybe TRBD2 (6 bases). V shed 0 bases and J shed 0 bases, with 15 bases lying between them. CDR1 and CDR2 from the germline V gene are ENHRY and SYGVKD. CDR3 length equals 17 residues. CDR3 in amino acids: CAISESGREVGSYEQYF. CDR3 sequence (DNA): TGTGCCATCAGTGAGTCTGGTAGGGAGGTCGGCTCCTACGAGCAGTACTTC.

The chain uses TRBV2 and TRBJ2-1; 11 bases agree with TRBD2. V was pared by 7 bases and J by 5 bases, with 7 bases of the junction left unmatched. The CDR3 has 15 residues. In germline, CDR1 is SNHLY, CDR2 FYNNEI. CDR3 coding DNA: TGTGCCAGCAAGCTCCTAGCGGGGGGCGACAATGAGCAGTTCTTC. Residues: CASKLLAGGDNEQFF.

The rearrangement links TRBV30 to TRBJ2-3; 7 bases align to TRBD1. Germline CDR1 and CDR2: GTSNPN and SVGIG (reference sequence). The V and J ends lost 4 bases and 5 bases, in that order; junction bases with no gene match: 6. The CDR3 is 13 residues long. The CDR3 spells CAWTQGEGDTQYF. CDR3 DNA: TGTGCCTGGACGCAGGGGGAAGGAGATACGCAGTATTTT.

V and J are TRBV6-7 and TRBJ2-3, with D uncertain. TRBV6-7 is noted as an ORF with a role that remains uncertain. The length of the CDR3 is 15 residues. The ends were cut back, 2 bases at V and 2 bases at J, with 11 bases in the middle. DNA for the CDR3: TGTGCCAGCAGTTACCGAAGCTTACTCACAGATACGCAGTATTTT. Protein sequence: CASSYRSLLTDTQYF.